The entry below gives a single T cell receptor beta chain sequence along with its context. As yet, its antigen is unknown. With template switching, a universal primer site was added, and the cDNA carried unique molecular identifiers. TCRdb ran MiXCR on the 5' RACE reads and lists one entry per CDR3 protein. The table lists approximately 470,000 distinct CDR3 sequences, 13% to 15% of them singletons. The sample is drawn from a study of identical twins. V lost 6 bases to trimming and J lost 5 bases, with 13 bases between them. The CDR3 is made up of 12 amino acids. CDR1 SQVTM and CDR2 ANQGSEA come from the germline V gene. Study outcomes and limitations: Modelling underestimated the level of out-of-frame TCR alpha sharing observed in monozygotic twins. The more abundant beta clonotypes in cord blood had fewer insertions, and memory repertoires did not show this.

These data were also reused for a study on yellow fever vaccine responses in identical twins. That source notes: Reportedly, the response of twins' T cells to the vaccine seemed partly convergent, partly personalized.

The sequenced sample was CD4+ T cells sorted from blood. The chain carries TRBV29-1 and TRBJ2-5; D unresolved. This TCR was sampled from a young woman in good health. The CDR3 spells CSVVLSRETQYF. The CDR3 DNA sequence: TGCAGCGTGGTCCTTTCTCGCGAGACCCAGTACTTC.